The following is a T cell receptor beta chain sequence with its context. This entry belongs to a study of cytomegalovirus exposure and HLA in healthy donors. This CDR3 contains 15 residues. Germline V gene data show CDR1 as SEHNR and CDR2 as FQNEAQ (reference sequence). V was pared by 1 base and J by 3 bases, with 5 bases of the junction left unmatched. The PCR ran on 60 Vbeta and 13 Jbeta primers. Libraries were prepared by immunoSEQ multiplex PCR; TCRdb keeps only in-frame clonotypes and omits some of them. The sample contains 50,000 to 75,000 clones, roughly 75% of which appear only once. The sample was PBMCs. V gene TRBV7-9 combines with J gene TRBJ2-7; 8 bases are shared with TRBD2. This receptor was identified in a young man in good health and CMV-seropositive. The CDR3 sequence is CASSLVWAGGYEQYF. CDR3 in DNA: TGTGCCAGCAGCTTAGTCTGGGCGGGGGGCTACGAGCAGTACTTC.